This is a list of T cell receptor beta chains from one sample in a study of vaccination effects on CD4 cells after COVID-19. Profiling relied on immunoSEQ multiplex PCR, and the TCRdb table lists in-frame clones only, not all of them. The data show approximately 70,000 clones, around 81% seen once. For these receptors, no antigen is known. The source was CD4+ T cells from PBMCs cultured with HCoV-229E spike peptides, collected after COVID-19 vaccination. Source of these receptors: a human donor who received a COVID-19 vaccine. The CDR3 runs from the conserved cysteine through the conserved F or W. The D gene is left open where the match is weak. The size field is filled for only some rows; it gives once, few, many or a size class.

size: .; J: TRBJ1-2; D: .; V: TRBV28; DNA: TGTGCCAGCAGTTCACATTTGGCTTCCTATGGCTACACCTTC; CDR3: CASSSHLASYGYTF
size: .; J: TRBJ1-6; D: .; V: TRBV7-3; DNA: TGTGCCAGCAGAGATGGGACGGCCTATAATTCACCCCTCCACTTT; CDR3: CASRDGTAYNSPLHF
size: .; J: TRBJ1-6; D: .; V: TRBV19; DNA: TGTGCCAGTAGTATAGCCAGTCGCTCCTATAATTCACCCCTCCACTTT; CDR3: CASSIASRSYNSPLHF
size: few; J: TRBJ1-2; D: TRBD1; V: TRBV4-1; DNA: TGCGCCAGCAGCCAAGAGGAGAGGGGGCCCTTCGGCTATGGCTACACCTTC; CDR3: CASSQEERGPFGYGYTF
size: .; J: TRBJ1-2; D: .; V: TRBV7-2; DNA: TGTGCCAGCAGCTTAGGGGGAACGGACTATGGCTACACCTTC; CDR3: CASSLGGTDYGYTF
size: .; J: TRBJ2-3; D: .; V: TRBV20-1; DNA: TGCAGTGCTAGGAGCGCAGATACGCAGTATTTT; CDR3: CSARSADTQYF
size: .; J: TRBJ2-5; D: .; V: TRBV5-5; DNA: TGTGCCAGCAGCCCAGTATTCGGTCAAGAGACCCAGTACTTC; CDR3: CASSPVFGQETQYF
size: .; J: TRBJ2-2; D: .; V: TRBV6-6; DNA: TGTGCCAGCAGCTACAGAGTGCGAGGGGCCGGGGAGCTGTTTTTT; CDR3: CASSYRVRGAGELFF
size: .; J: TRBJ2-5; D: .; V: TRBV7-8; DNA: TGTGCCAGCGCTGCAGGGTACCTAAGGGGAGAGACCCAGTACTTC; CDR3: CASAAGYLRGETQYF
size: .; J: TRBJ2-5; D: TRBD2; V: TRBV30; DNA: TGTGCCTGGAGTGATGGACTAGCGGGGGGCCAAGAGACCCAGTACTTC; CDR3: CAWSDGLAGGQETQYF
size: .; J: TRBJ1-4; D: .; V: TRBV18; DNA: TGTGCCAGCTCACCGGGGGTTTCGGGTGAAAAACTGTTTTTT; CDR3: CASSPGVSGEKLFF
size: .; J: TRBJ2-1; D: TRBD1; V: TRBV7-3; DNA: TGTGCCAGCAGCCTCAAGACAGGGGGCCCCAATGAGCAGTTCTTC; CDR3: CASSLKTGGPNEQFF
size: .; J: TRBJ2-1; D: TRBD2; V: TRBV6-2/TRBV6-3; DNA: TGTGCCAGCAGTTACTCGAGGGCTAGCGGGGGCCCCTACAATGAGCAGTTCTTC; CDR3: CASSYSRASGGPYNEQFF
size: .; J: TRBJ2-2; D: .; V: TRBV18; DNA: TGTGCCAGCTCACCGGGGACCGCCGGGGAGCTGTTTTTT; CDR3: CASSPGTAGELFF
size: .; J: TRBJ1-2; D: TRBD1; V: TRBV7-9; DNA: TGTGCCAGCAGCCTAAAGGGACAGGGAGACTATGGCTACACCTTC; CDR3: CASSLKGQGDYGYTF
size: .; J: TRBJ2-3; D: .; V: TRBV5-1; DNA: TGCGCCAGCAGCTTGGACCCCTCTAGCACAGATACGCAGTATTTT; CDR3: CASSLDPSSTDTQYF
size: few; J: TRBJ2-2; D: TRBD1; V: TRBV2; DNA: TGTGCCAGCGGACAGGTTTTTACCGGGGAGCTGTTTTTT; CDR3: CASGQVFTGELFF
size: .; J: TRBJ2-2; D: TRBD1; V: TRBV19; DNA: TGTGCCAGTAGTACGCGTGGACAGGGGGCGACCGGGGAGCTGTTTTTT; CDR3: CASSTRGQGATGELFF
size: .; J: TRBJ1-1; D: .; V: TRBV5-1; DNA: TGCGCCAGCAGCCCGTTTATGAACACTGAAGCTTTCTTT; CDR3: CASSPFMNTEAFF
size: .; J: TRBJ2-1; D: TRBD1; V: TRBV11-3; DNA: TGTGCCAGCAGCCTAACTCGGGACAGCTACAATGAGCAGTTCTTC; CDR3: CASSLTRDSYNEQFF
size: .; J: TRBJ2-1; D: .; V: TRBV6-1; DNA: TGTGCCAGCAGTGAGATCGGCAGCTTCTCCTACAATGAGCAGTTCTTC; CDR3: CASSEIGSFSYNEQFF
size: .; J: TRBJ2-3; D: .; V: TRBV19; DNA: TGTGCCAGTAGTATGAGGGGTAGGACAGATACGCAGTATTTT; CDR3: CASSMRGRTDTQYF
size: .; J: TRBJ2-6; D: .; V: TRBV9; DNA: TGTGCCAGCGGTTTCGGGACAAAAATCTCTGGGGCCAACGTCCTGACTTTC; CDR3: CASGFGTKISGANVLTF
size: .; J: TRBJ2-3; D: TRBD1; V: TRBV6-2/TRBV6-3; DNA: TGTGCCAGCAGTTACTACCTCGCGAACAGGGGGCATGGAGATACGCAGTATTTT; CDR3: CASSYYLANRGHGDTQYF
size: .; J: TRBJ1-4; D: .; V: TRBV5-1; DNA: TGCGCCAGCAGCTTGGACGCGGCTAATGAAAAACTGTTTTTT; CDR3: CASSLDAANEKLFF
size: .; J: TRBJ2-5; D: TRBD2; V: TRBV4-1; DNA: TGCGCCAGCAGCCGGGGGGGGCAAGAGACCCAGTACTTC; CDR3: CASSRGGQETQYF
size: .; J: TRBJ2-5; D: TRBD2; V: TRBV11-2; DNA: TGTGCCAGCAGCTCCCTCGGACTAGCTGAGACCCAGTACTTC; CDR3: CASSSLGLAETQYF
size: few; J: TRBJ1-5; D: .; V: TRBV5-5; DNA: TGTGCCAGCAGCTTGTTCACTACCCTACAGGGAGGAGAGCAGCCCCAGCATTTT; CDR3: CASSLFTTLQGGEQPQHF
size: .; J: TRBJ1-2; D: TRBD1; V: TRBV18; DNA: TGTGCCAGCTCATCGGGACAGGGGAGCGGCTACACCTTC; CDR3: CASSSGQGSGYTF
size: .; J: TRBJ1-2; D: .; V: TRBV7-9; DNA: TGTGCCAGCAGCTTACATGTGGGTCAGGGTATTGGCTACACCTTC; CDR3: CASSLHVGQGIGYTF
size: .; J: TRBJ2-3; D: .; V: TRBV7-9; DNA: TGTGCCAGCAGCTTTTACCGGGGGTTAAAAGATACGCAGTATTTT; CDR3: CASSFYRGLKDTQYF
size: .; J: TRBJ1-6; D: TRBD1; V: TRBV19; DNA: TGTGCCAGTAGTCCGACGGACAGGGCCGCCTATAATTCACCCCTCCACTTT; CDR3: CASSPTDRAAYNSPLHF
size: .; J: TRBJ2-3; D: .; V: TRBV7-9; DNA: TGTGCCAGCAGCTTGCTTGAGTGGGGGAGCACAGATACGCAGTATTTT; CDR3: CASSLLEWGSTDTQYF
size: .; J: TRBJ2-2; D: .; V: TRBV9; DNA: TGTGCCAGCAGCTCTCCGACAGGCGCGAACACCGGGGAGCTGTTTTTT; CDR3: CASSSPTGANTGELFF
size: .; J: TRBJ1-2; D: .; V: TRBV5-4; DNA: TGTGCCAGCAGCTTATACACCGAATTCTATGGCTACACCTTC; CDR3: CASSLYTEFYGYTF
size: few; J: TRBJ1-2; D: TRBD1; V: TRBV7-2; DNA: TGTGCCAGCTTTCCGGGACAGGGTAGCTATGGCTACACCTTC; CDR3: CASFPGQGSYGYTF
size: .; J: TRBJ1-4; D: .; V: TRBV5-1; DNA: TGCGCCAGCAGCTCCGGGGTGCACAATGAAAAACTGTTTTTT; CDR3: CASSSGVHNEKLFF
size: few; J: TRBJ1-6; D: .; V: TRBV10-1; DNA: TGCGCCAGCAGTGAGGACAGTGATTCACCCCTCCACTTT; CDR3: CASSEDSDSPLHF
size: .; J: TRBJ1-5; D: TRBD1; V: TRBV6-1; DNA: TGTGCCAGCAGTAAACAGGGGTATCAGCCCCAGCATTTT; CDR3: CASSKQGYQPQHF
size: .; J: TRBJ2-6; D: TRBD2; V: TRBV7-3; DNA: TGTGCCAGCAGCTTAGCGGGAGGCTCTGGGGCCAACGTCCTGACTTTC; CDR3: CASSLAGGSGANVLTF
size: .; J: TRBJ1-2; D: .; V: TRBV6-5; DNA: TGTGCCAGCAGCAAATATGACAGCCGAGATGGCTACACCTTC; CDR3: CASSKYDSRDGYTF
size: .; J: TRBJ2-2; D: TRBD1; V: TRBV19; DNA: TGTGCCAGTAGGGACGAAGGGGGCCGAACCGGGGAGCTGTTTTTT; CDR3: CASRDEGGRTGELFF
size: .; J: TRBJ2-2; D: TRBD2; V: TRBV6-1; DNA: TGTGCCAGCAGTGAACGGAGACTAGCGGGGGGGTACACCGGGGAGCTGTTTTTT; CDR3: CASSERRLAGGYTGELFF
size: .; J: TRBJ2-2; D: .; V: TRBV24-1; DNA: TGTGCCACCAGAGAGGGGGGGGCCACCGGGGAGCTGTTTTTT; CDR3: CATREGGATGELFF
size: .; J: TRBJ1-4; D: TRBD1; V: TRBV5-1; DNA: TGCGCCAGCAGCTTGGGGATACAGGGGACTAATGAAAAACTGTTTTTT; CDR3: CASSLGIQGTNEKLFF
size: .; J: TRBJ2-3; D: .; V: TRBV7-9; DNA: TGTGCCAGCAGCTTAGGTGGGGGAGGTGGAACAGATACGCAGTATTTT; CDR3: CASSLGGGGGTDTQYF
size: .; J: TRBJ1-6; D: .; V: TRBV9; DNA: TGTGCCAGCGGAAAGACCGAGTTGAATTCACCCCTCCACTTT; CDR3: CASGKTELNSPLHF
size: once; J: TRBJ2-3; D: TRBD2; V: TRBV5-4; DNA: TGTGCCAGCAGCGCCCGGACTAGCGGGGCTTTCACAGATACGCAGTATTTT; CDR3: CASSARTSGAFTDTQYF
size: .; J: TRBJ2-5; D: .; V: TRBV5-1; DNA: TGCGCCAGCAGCTTGGGGGTCAGGGTCGGTTCGGGTGAGACCCAGTACTTC; CDR3: CASSLGVRVGSGETQYF
size: .; J: TRBJ1-5; D: TRBD1; V: TRBV19; DNA: TGTGCCACTCGGGACAGAGGATATAGCAATCAGCCCCAGCATTTT; CDR3: CATRDRGYSNQPQHF
size: .; J: TRBJ1-4; D: .; V: TRBV5-4; DNA: TGTGCCAGCAGCTTGGACAGGGCCGATGAAAAACTGTTTTTT; CDR3: CASSLDRADEKLFF
size: .; J: TRBJ1-2; D: .; V: TRBV24-1; DNA: TGTGCCACCAGTGATACTAACAGGAGAGACTATGGCTACACCTTC; CDR3: CATSDTNRRDYGYTF
size: .; J: TRBJ2-3; D: TRBD2; V: TRBV28; DNA: TGTGCCAGCAGTTCCTTCCCTAGCGGGGGGGCCTCAGATACGCAGTATTTT; CDR3: CASSSFPSGGASDTQYF
size: .; J: TRBJ1-4; D: .; V: TRBV27; DNA: TGTGCCAGCAGCGCCAGGGTGGGGGAAAAACTGTTTTTT; CDR3: CASSARVGEKLFF
size: .; J: TRBJ2-5; D: .; V: TRBV9; DNA: TGTGCCAGCTCTACTTCGGTGGGAGAGACCCAGTACTTC; CDR3: CASSTSVGETQYF